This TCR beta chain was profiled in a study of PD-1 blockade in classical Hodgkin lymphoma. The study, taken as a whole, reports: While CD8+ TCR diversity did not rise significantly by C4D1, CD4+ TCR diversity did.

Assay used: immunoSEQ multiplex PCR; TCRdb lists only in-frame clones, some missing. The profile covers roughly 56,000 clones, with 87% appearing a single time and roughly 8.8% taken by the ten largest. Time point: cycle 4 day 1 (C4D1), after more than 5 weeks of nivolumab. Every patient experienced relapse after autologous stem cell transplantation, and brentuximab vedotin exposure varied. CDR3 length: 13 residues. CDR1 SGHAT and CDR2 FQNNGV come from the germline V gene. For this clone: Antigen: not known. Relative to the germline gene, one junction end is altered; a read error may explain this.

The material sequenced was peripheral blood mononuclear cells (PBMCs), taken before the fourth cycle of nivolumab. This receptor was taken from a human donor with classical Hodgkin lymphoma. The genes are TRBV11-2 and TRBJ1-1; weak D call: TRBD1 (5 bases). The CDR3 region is CASGLAGGTEAFF. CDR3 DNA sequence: TGTGCCAGCGGCTTAGCGGGGGGAACTGAAGCTTTCTTT.